This is a list of T cell receptor beta chains from one sample in a study of CXCR3-negative and CXCR3-positive naive CD8 T cells. TCRdb re-called the 5' RACE reads; one entry per CDR3 protein, DNA not given. This sample contains some 40,000 distinct CDR3 sequences. The sequenced material came from memory CD8+ T cells from blood. These receptors all stem from a human donor in good health. Some clones in this sample may be carry-over from other donors' samples. CDR3s include the opening cysteine and the closing phenylalanine or tryptophan. Each record gives: CDR3 protein, CDR3 length, J gene, V gene, clone size. Size is stated for part of the rows, as once, few or many counts, or as a class when the clone is expanded.

CDR3aa: CATGSQETQYF
len: 11
j_gene: TRBJ2-5
v_gene: TRBV28
abundance: NA

CDR3aa: CASRYRGDTGELFF
len: 14
j_gene: TRBJ2-2
v_gene: TRBV6-4
abundance: NA

CDR3aa: CASSLRQGVYEQFF
len: 14
j_gene: TRBJ2-1
v_gene: TRBV7-6
abundance: NA

CDR3aa: CASSLGTGQGDEQYF
len: 15
j_gene: TRBJ2-7
v_gene: TRBV5-6
abundance: NA

CDR3aa: CASSPTTGTGRNSYEQYF
len: 18
j_gene: TRBJ2-7
v_gene: TRBV14
abundance: NA

CDR3aa: CSVSQGAFYEQYF
len: 13
j_gene: TRBJ2-7
v_gene: TRBV29-1
abundance: medium-sized

CDR3aa: CATSREGEGPYEQYF
len: 15
j_gene: TRBJ2-7
v_gene: TRBV15
abundance: NA

CDR3aa: CASTHGSRDTHYNEQFF
len: 17
j_gene: TRBJ2-1
v_gene: TRBV3-1
abundance: NA

CDR3aa: CSAYERGGPGEQYF
len: 14
j_gene: TRBJ2-7
v_gene: TRBV20-1
abundance: NA

CDR3aa: CASSLAGGGNEQYF
len: 14
j_gene: TRBJ2-7
v_gene: TRBV5-5
abundance: NA

CDR3aa: CSVVATSNTEAFF
len: 13
j_gene: TRBJ1-1
v_gene: TRBV29-1
abundance: NA

CDR3aa: CASSLDAGGEETQYF
len: 15
j_gene: TRBJ2-5
v_gene: TRBV7-2
abundance: NA

CDR3aa: CASSGGDRGVYEQYF
len: 15
j_gene: TRBJ2-7
v_gene: TRBV12-3/TRBV12-4
abundance: NA

CDR3aa: CASSSAYDRNTEAFF
len: 15
j_gene: TRBJ1-1
v_gene: TRBV12-3/TRBV12-4
abundance: NA

CDR3aa: CASSIVECEGGFF
len: 13
j_gene: TRBJ2-1
v_gene: TRBV19
abundance: NA

CDR3aa: CASSLGPLDSNTGELFF
len: 17
j_gene: TRBJ2-2
v_gene: TRBV5-5
abundance: NA

CDR3aa: CASSPLTGTGNSGANVLTF
len: 19
j_gene: TRBJ2-6
v_gene: TRBV5-8
abundance: NA